These 29 T cell receptor beta chains were all obtained from the same sample, sequenced in a study of blood T cell repertoires in COVID-19. Some clones are missing from TCRdb's copy, which holds only in-frame ones; the method was immunoSEQ multiplex PCR. The table records some 14,000 clones, about 86% of them present only once. Sequencing was performed on peripheral blood. Every receptor here comes from an elderly man with acute or convalescent COVID-19.

This clone was seen only a few times. The CDR3 sequence: CASAGYNEQFF. CDR3 DNA: TGTGCCAGCGCGGGGTACAATGAGCAGTTCTTC. The chain carries TRBV19 and TRBJ2-1, with D possibly being TRBD2 (6 bases). Trimming shortened V by 9 bases and J by 4 bases, and 7 bases separated the two germline ends. The CDR3 totals 11 residues. The germline V gene has CDR1 LNHDA and CDR2 SQIVND (reference sequence).

The chain has TRBV3-1 (or the pseudogene TRBV3-2) and TRBJ2-1; D not resolved. The CDR3 has 15 residues. Trimming stripped 4 bases from V and 3 bases from J, with 13 bases between. Looked up from germline, CDR1 is LGHDT and CDR2 is YNNKEL (reference sequence). The CDR3 sequence: CASSPTRVGYNEQFF. The CDR3 DNA sequence: TGTGCCAGCAGCCCGACCCGGGTGGGCTACAATGAGCAGTTCTTC.

The rearrangement uses TRBV5-5 and TRBJ2-2; TRBD2 matches at 7 bases. CDR3 length: 17 amino acids. V shed 0 bases and J 3 bases; nucleotides not matched to a gene: 8. Per germline, CDR1 SGHKS and CDR2 YYEKEE (reference sequence). The DNA for the CDR3 is TGTGCCAGCAGCTTGGGGGGAACTAGCGTTGACACCGGGGAGCTGTTTTTT. Amino acid sequence: CASSLGGTSVDTGELFF.

The rearrangement joins TRBV7-3 to TRBJ2-1; possibly TRBD1 for D (9 bases). Per germline, CDR1 SGHTA and CDR2 FQGTGA. Trimming stripped 5 bases from V and 5 bases from J, with 22 bases between. This CDR3 is 17 amino acids long. The CDR3 sequence: CASSAGGTGTGNNEQFF. DNA of the CDR3: TGTGCCAGCAGCGCGGGGGGAACCGGGACAGGGAACAATGAGCAGTTCTTC.

This clone showed up just a few times. V is TRBV11-2 and J is TRBJ1-1; 10 bases agree with TRBD1. The germline V gene encodes CDR1 SGHAT and CDR2 FQNNGV. This CDR3 region has 15 residues. The ends lost 5 bases at V and 4 bases at J; junction bases unmatched: 7. The CDR3 protein is CASSPRDRGLTEAFF. The CDR3, as DNA: TGTGCCAGCAGCCCGCGAGACAGGGGGCTCACTGAAGCTTTCTTT.

The rearrangement uses TRBV6-6 and TRBJ2-2, with 13 bases fitting TRBD2. The CDR3 covers 14 residues. CDR1 is MNHNY, CDR2 SVGAGI, per germline (reference sequence). The V segment lost 6 bases and the J segment 8 bases; nucleotides outside the gene matches: 3. The CDR3 spells CASSMGLAGGELFF. CDR3 DNA sequence: TGTGCCAGCAGCATGGGACTAGCGGGAGGGGAGCTGTTTTTT.

V and J are TRBV7-2 and TRBJ2-6; no reliable D call. The CDR3 is 15 residues long. The V gene lost 5 bases and the J gene lost 0 bases, with 8 bases spanning the gap. Germline V lookup: CDR1 SGHTA, CDR2 FQGNSA. Here the CDR3 DNA reads TGTGCCAGCAGCCCGACAATCTCTGGGGCCAACGTCCTGACTTTC. It codes for CASSPTISGANVLTF.

The chain carries TRBV5-1 and TRBJ2-3, with D unclear. CDR1 SGHRS and CDR2 YFSETQ come from the germline V gene. The CDR3 length is 13 residues. V lost 0 bases, J lost 6 bases, and 8 bases lay in between. The CDR3 here is CASSLVVLDTQYF. CDR3 nucleotide sequence: TGCGCCAGCAGCTTGGTTGTCTTGGATACGCAGTATTTT.

This clone was observed a handful of times. The CDR3 bases are TGCGCCAGCAGCTTACTGACAGGGCCTCTCTACGAGCAGTACTTC. Translating gives CASSLLTGPLYEQYF. J is TRBJ2-7 and V is TRBV5-1; 7 nucleotides line up with TRBD1. This CDR3 region has 15 residues. Germline CDR1 and CDR2: SGHRS and YFSETQ. Trimming at V came to 2 bases and at J to 3 bases, leaving 8 bases not matched to a gene. The full variable domain, completed using reference TRBV5-1 and TRBJ2-7, is KAGVTQTPRYLIKTRGQQVTLSCSPISGHRSVSWYQQTPGQGLQFLFEYFSETQRNKGNFPGRFSGRQFSNSRSEMNVSTLELGDSALYLCASSLLTGPLYEQYFGPGTRLTVT.

The CDR3, as DNA: TGTGCCAGCAGTTCAGGGGTTGGCTATGGCTACACCTTC. Protein sequence: CASSSGVGYGYTF. This chain uses TRBV6-2 or TRBV6-3 with TRBJ1-2; weak D call: TRBD1 (6 bases). CDR1 MNHEY and CDR2 SVGEGT come from the germline V gene. The CDR3 length is 13 residues. V lost 4 bases and J 4 bases, leaving 10 bases between the germline ends.

The V gene is TRBV5-1, the J gene TRBJ2-3, with D unclear. V was shortened by 2 bases and J by 4 bases, with 5 bases between the two germline ends. This CDR3 region has 12 residues. Germline assignment: CDR1 SGHRS and CDR2 YFSETQ. The CDR3 spells CASSLLADTQYF. The CDR3 DNA is TGCGCCAGCAGCTTATTAGCAGATACGCAGTATTTT.

The chain has TRBV11-2 and TRBJ1-2, with 8 bases identical to TRBD1. The germline V gene encodes CDR1 SGHAT and CDR2 FQNNGV. With 1 base clipped from V and 7 bases from J, the junction kept 5 bases outside the gene matches. The CDR3 spans 14 residues. Written as DNA, the CDR3 is TGTGCCAGCAGCTTAGCCGACAGGGGCTTTGGCTACACCTTC. Its protein product is CASSLADRGFGYTF.

The chain has TRBV7-9 and TRBJ2-3; possible D gene TRBD2, 5 bases. Trimming pared 5 bases from V and 1 base from J, leaving 13 bases between. The CDR3 loop spans 15 amino acids. Germline CDR1 SEHNR, CDR2 FQNEAQ (reference sequence). As DNA, the CDR3 is TGTGCCAGCAGCCCCCTACTAGTGCGCACAGATACGCAGTATTTT. Protein sequence: CASSPLLVRTDTQYF.

On this clone itself: One end of the junction is discordant with germline, which a read error may explain. J is TRBJ2-7 and V is TRBV3-1 (or the pseudogene TRBV3-2), with a tentative D call TRBD2 (6 bases). The CDR3 sequence is 15 residues long. In germline, CDR1 is LGHDT, CDR2 YNNKEL (reference sequence). This chain's CDR3 is CASSQVGVSGDEQYF. CDR3 coding DNA: TGTGCCAGCAGCCAAGTAGGGGTGTCGGGGGACGAACAGTACTTC.

The rearrangement uses TRBV11-2 and TRBJ2-3; D perhaps matches TRBD2 (5 bases). The V gene lost 2 bases and the J gene lost 2 bases, with 11 bases spanning the gap. The CDR3 is 15 residues long. CDR1 is SGHAT, CDR2 FQNNGV, per germline. The CDR3: CASSLFRGTTDTQYF. CDR3 in DNA: TGTGCCAGCAGCTTATTCCGGGGTACCACAGATACGCAGTATTTT.

In its sample, this clone was seen a few times. The chain uses TRBV5-1 and TRBJ1-2, with a tentative D call TRBD1 (5 bases). V was cut by 4 bases and J by 6 bases, with 13 bases left in between. The CDR3 totals 13 residues. The V gene's germline CDR1 is SGHRS and CDR2 YFSETQ. The CDR3 coding sequence is TGCGCCAGCAGCCACTCCCAGGGAAATGGCTACACCTTC. Its protein is CASSHSQGNGYTF.

The chain is built from TRBV14 and TRBJ2-1; 10 nucleotides agree with TRBD2. Germline V CDR1 and CDR2: SGHDN, FVKESK. This CDR3 region has 17 residues. J gave up 8 bases and V 6 bases, and 16 bases lay outside the gene matches. The CDR3 sequence is CASSSRGDLAGVDEQFF. CDR3 coding DNA: TGTGCCAGCAGTTCAAGGGGGGACCTAGCGGGAGTCGATGAGCAGTTCTTC.

The chain joins TRBV3-1 (or the pseudogene TRBV3-2) to TRBJ2-1, with 7 bases matching TRBD1. The ends lost 6 bases at V and 2 bases at J; junction bases unmatched: 4. The germline CDR1 and CDR2 sequences are LGHDT and YNNKEL (reference sequence). The CDR3 is 14 amino acids. CDR3 in amino acids: CASRAQGTYNEQFF. The CDR3 DNA sequence: TGTGCCAGCAGAGCACAGGGGACCTACAATGAGCAGTTCTTC.

This clone is large within its sample. The chain recombines TRBV7-6 with TRBJ1-1; 8 positions agree with TRBD1. The germline V gene has CDR1 SGHVS and CDR2 FNYEAQ. Trimming cost V 1 base and J 0 bases; bases outside gene matches: 10. The CDR3 is 18 amino acids. Here the CDR3 reads CASSLGGGQGLMNTEAFF. For the CDR3, the DNA is TGTGCCAGCAGCTTAGGAGGCGGACAGGGACTCATGAACACTGAAGCTTTCTTT.

V and J are TRBV20-1 and TRBJ1-1; D perhaps matches TRBD1 (6 bases). The CDR3 has 13 amino acids. V dropped 3 bases and J dropped 2 bases, with 10 bases sitting between them. Germline CDR1 and CDR2: DFQATT and SNEGSKA (reference sequence). The CDR3 loop is CSASIQGNTEAFF. DNA of the CDR3: TGCAGTGCTAGTATACAGGGTAACACTGAAGCTTTCTTT.

The gene calls are TRBV6-5 and TRBJ1-5; D gene unclear. V was clipped by 11 bases and J by 0 bases, with 14 bases between them. CDR3 length: 14 amino acids. Germline lookup yields CDR1 MNHEY and CDR2 SVGAGI. CDR3 sequence reads: CAGSRAGSNQPQHF. The CDR3 DNA follows: TGTGCCGGTAGCCGGGCGGGTAGCAATCAGCCCCAGCATTTT.

This clone was picked up one time. The chain couples TRBV6-4 to TRBJ1-2, with unresolved D. Germline-derived CDR1 and CDR2 are MRHNA and SNTAGT. The length of the CDR3 is 17 residues. Trimming left V 2 bases short and J 2 bases short, with 18 bases between. In DNA, the CDR3 is TGTGCCAGCAGTGACACCACCGGAGGCCTTCAAAACTATGGCTACACCTTC. Its translation: CASSDTTGGLQNYGYTF.

This sequence joins TRBV19 and TRBJ1-2; possible D gene TRBD1, 5 bases. CDR1 and CDR2 from the germline V gene are LNHDA and SQIVND (reference sequence). The length of the CDR3 is 14 residues. Trimming stripped 3 bases from V and 2 bases from J, with 10 bases between. This chain's CDR3 is CASSIGEGNYGYTF. CDR3 DNA: TGTGCCAGTAGTATTGGGGAGGGGAACTATGGCTACACCTTC.

The rearrangement links TRBV27 to TRBJ2-1; 8 bases are a match to TRBD1. Germline V CDR1 and CDR2: MNHEY, SMNVEV (reference sequence). This CDR3 is 15 amino acids long. The V and J ends lost 6 bases and 5 bases, in that order; junction bases with no gene match: 9. The DNA for the CDR3 is TGTGCCAGCAGACCCCCGGGACAGGCTGACAATGAGCAGTTCTTC. This gives the protein CASRPPGQADNEQFF.

V usage is TRBV19 and J usage is TRBJ2-1; D may be TRBD1 (5 bases). The ends were cut back, 8 bases at V and 10 bases at J, with 24 bases in the middle. This CDR3 is built from 15 residues. CDR1 LNHDA and CDR2 SQIVND come from the germline V gene (reference sequence). The CDR3 sequence: CASSLGQVRSGEQFF. As DNA, the CDR3 is TGTGCCAGTTCGCTGGGGCAGGTAAGATCAGGGGAGCAGTTCTTC.

The chain is built from TRBV19 and TRBJ2-1, with 10 bases lining up with TRBD2. Germline lookup yields CDR1 LNHDA and CDR2 SQIVND (reference sequence). With 3 bases clipped from V and 7 bases from J, the junction kept 6 bases outside the gene matches. The CDR3 spans 15 residues. DNA for the CDR3: TGTGCCAGTAGTATGTGGACTAGCGGATCTAATGAGCAGTTCTTC. The encoded protein is CASSMWTSGSNEQFF.

The V gene is TRBV6-1, the J gene TRBJ1-4; 10 bases map to TRBD1. The CDR3 consists of 17 residues. Germline CDR1 reads MNHNS; CDR2 reads SASEGT. The trim removed 1 base at V and 8 bases at J, leaving 10 bases unmatched. CDR3 residues: CASSEVGPGTGEEKLFF. In DNA form, the CDR3 reads TGTGCCAGCAGTGAAGTAGGGCCCGGGACAGGGGAGGAAAAACTGTTTTTT.

A few counts support this clone. This chain uses TRBV3-1 (or the pseudogene TRBV3-2) with TRBJ2-2, with 10 bases that match TRBD2. J gave up 7 bases and V 4 bases, and 6 bases lay outside the gene matches. The germline gives CDR1 LGHDT, CDR2 YNNKEL (reference sequence). The CDR3 consists of 15 residues. CDR3 loop: CASSRLAGADGELFF. In DNA form, the CDR3 reads TGTGCCAGCAGCCGGCTAGCGGGAGCTGACGGGGAGCTGTTTTTT.

The V and J genes are TRBV5-1 and TRBJ1-4, with 7 bases fitting TRBD1. The CDR3 is 15 amino acids. Germline trimming cut 3 bases from V and 7 bases from J; bases unmatched to any gene: 9. The V gene's germline CDR1 is SGHRS and CDR2 YFSETQ. CDR3 amino acids: CASSWGDSKGEKLFF. The CDR3 coding sequence is TGCGCCAGCAGCTGGGGGGACAGCAAGGGTGAAAAACTGTTTTTT.